This T cell receptor (beta chain) comes out of a study of monozygotic twins with inflammatory bowel disease (dated by TCRdb to 2018 to 2020). Regarding the study in general: The complete study included roughly 30 monozygotic twin pairs: 19 IBD-discordant Danish pairs and nine German pairs, of which four were IBD-concordant and five were IBD-discordant. Within discordant pairs, disease-associated traits were sought mainly by comparing IBD patients with their genetically identical healthy co-twins. Each individual had, on average, about 151 000 unique TCRalpha sequences and 181 000 unique TCRbeta sequences available for analysis.

As concerns this clonotype: This clone's antigen is unknown.

From each donor, an approximately 2.5 ml peripheral blood sample was collected into PAXgene tubes and kept at -80 degrees C. Without T cell sorting, total RNA was isolated from whole blood using the PAXgene blood miRNA kit on an automated QIAcube. Peripheral blood from monozygotic twin pairs who were concordant or discordant for inflammatory bowel disease underwent deep TCRalpha and TCRbeta repertoire profiling using unique molecular barcoding. Smoking habits were recorded for all twin pairs, and individuals were classified as current, former or never smokers. Library method: 5' RACE. For each TCR library, 3,500 to 4,000 ng of total RNA was used. cDNA was synthesized with SMARTScribe reverse transcriptase in eight separate reactions per sample. During cDNA synthesis, template switching was used to introduce unique molecular identifiers that contained a 6-nucleotide sample barcode. Two nested PCRs of roughly 16 and 10 cycles amplified the TCRalpha and TCRbeta cDNA, and bead purification followed each PCR. Before amplification, the cDNA was treated with uracil DNA-glycosylase and purified using the QIAquick PCR purification kit. The second PCR was the step at which Illumina TruSeq-compatible adapters and sample-specific barcodes were added. TapeStation and Qubit were used to check library quality and concentration, and 5 to 6 ng of each library went into the pool. Sequencing of pooled libraries was carried out on an Illumina HiSeq2500 single-index Rapid Run using 2 x 100 bp reads and custom sequencing primers. Per the source publication's procedure: PCR and sequencing errors were corrected by UMI-based consensus assembly using MiGEC version 1.2.6. V(D)J alignment, clonotype assembly and CDR3 extraction were performed with MiXCR version 2.1.1. Gene usage, clonotype sharing and MAIT/NKT TCR abundance were normalised by analysing the top 1000, 10 000 and 20 000 clonotypes per sample. Diversity was computed as the inverse Simpson index with the vegan R package after downsampling to 27 000 UMIs. Statistical testing used paired Mann-Whitney U tests on the discordant twin pairs and applied Benjamini-Hochberg correction for multiple testing. Following TCRdb reprocessing, every CDR3 protein sequence forms one entry, and DNA is not provided. The V and J calls follow TCRdb's processing rather than the paper's. The sample table records 150,000 to 200,000 distinct CDR3 sequences. The ten largest clones represent under 3.5% of the sample.

Based on the germline V gene (reference sequence), the CDR1 and CDR2 sequences are MNHEY and SMNVEV. The CDR3 has 14 amino acids, counting the end cysteine and phenylalanine. A DNA sequence was not provided. The study at large found these results: Measured by the inverse Simpson index, TCRbeta repertoire diversity was lower in IBD patients than in their healthy co-twins. No single strong signal or clonotype linked to IBD turned up in the results, so the idea that one exists was not supported. Compared with healthy twins, IBD patients had fewer clonotypes in common with other individuals, a difference most pronounced in patients showing signs of disease activity. The analysis was unable to tell apart different T cell subtypes. Repertoire similarity did not differ between concordant and discordant twins, which could be due to limited statistical power. Because patients received different immunosuppressive treatments, the repertoires may have picked up extra background noise and variability between individuals.

This clonotype was sampled from a human donor with ulcerative colitis or Crohn's disease, or a healthy co-twin of an affected twin (not recorded which). Material for sequencing was blood. In this chain, TRBV27 is recombined with TRBJ1-2; as DNA is missing, the TRBD1 call by TCRdb cannot be tested. This receptor carries the CDR3 CASSFLDRGYGYTF.